These T cell receptor beta chains were read from a single sample in a study of T cells in Graves' hyperthyroidism and ophthalmopathy. TCRdb reprocessed the multiplex PCR reads via MiXCR and lists one record per CDR3 protein. The sample includes 280,000 or so distinct CDR3 sequences, approximately 26% seen only once; the top ten take 25% to 30%. Sequencing used blood. The receptors come from a man aged 40-55 years with Graves' hyperthyroidism that later progressed to Graves' ophthalmopathy. Each CDR3 is given with its conserved first and last residue. Fields, in order: V gene, clone size, D gene, J gene, CDR3 protein, CDR3 DNA. D genes are given only for firm matches. Expanded clones are given a class, and other clones once, few, many or no size at all.

TRBV28	-	-	TRBJ1-1	CASTRAYQGWTEAFF	TGTGCCAGCACCCGGGCCTATCAGGGATGGACTGAAGCTTTCTTT
TRBV2	many	-	TRBJ1-1	CASSVSVWMNTEAFF	TGTGCCAGCAGCGTCTCCGTCTGGATGAACACTGAAGCTTTCTTT
TRBV11-2	many	TRBD2	TRBJ2-2	CASSGRLAGWVGELFF	TGTGCCAGCAGCGGAAGACTAGCGGGTTGGGTCGGGGAGCTGTTTTTT
TRBV6-1	few	-	TRBJ2-5	CASSALEGRETQYF	TGTGCCAGCAGTGCCCTAGAGGGAAGGGAGACCCAGTACTTC
TRBV6-2/TRBV6-3	-	-	TRBJ2-6	CASSRQLSGANVLTF	TGTGCCAGCAGTCGACAGCTATCTGGGGCCAACGTCCTGACTTTC
TRBV20-1	-	-	TRBJ1-1	CSALGGTEAFF	TGCAGTGCTTTGGGTGGGACTGAAGCTTTCTTT
TRBV28	many	-	TRBJ2-7	CASRSFSYEQYF	TGTGCCTCCCGGTCCTTCTCCTACGAGCAGTACTTC
TRBV5-1	many	-	TRBJ1-1	CASSLEPGTPEAFF	TGCGCCAGCAGCTTGGAACCGGGAACTCCTGAAGCTTTCTTT
TRBV30	many	-	TRBJ1-1	CAWSVGQPNTEAFF	TGTGCCTGGAGTGTCGGCCAACCAAACACTGAAGCTTTCTTT
TRBV12-3/TRBV12-4	many	-	TRBJ2-7	CASGRIPYEQYF	TGTGCCAGCGGACGGATACCCTACGAGCAGTACTTC
TRBV11-2	-	-	TRBJ1-1	CASSLEGHMNTEAFF	TGTGCCAGCAGCTTAGAGGGACATATGAACACTGAAGCTTTCTTT
TRBV18	many	TRBD2	TRBJ2-7	CASSPSTSGNSYEQYF	TGTGCCAGCTCACCATCGACTAGCGGAAACTCCTACGAGCAGTACTTC
TRBV5-1	many	-	TRBJ1-1	CASSLGHRDLTEAFF	TGCGCCAGCAGCTTGGGACACAGGGACCTCACTGAAGCTTTCTTT
TRBV13	many	-	TRBJ1-2	CASSLVFRDRDSYTF	TGTGCCAGCAGCTTAGTTTTTAGGGATAGGGATAGCTACACCTTC
TRBV12-3/TRBV12-4	-	-	TRBJ1-2	CASSTNLGNYGYTF	TGTGCCAGCAGCACAAACCTGGGGAACTATGGCTACACCTTC
TRBV20-1	-	TRBD2	TRBJ2-5	CSAFPGLAGPSQETQYF	TGCAGTGCTTTTCCGGGACTAGCGGGACCATCCCAAGAGACCCAGTACTTC
TRBV28	many	-	TRBJ1-2	CASIHNDYGYTF	TGTGCCAGCATCCACAACGACTATGGCTACACCTTC
TRBV15	many	TRBD2	TRBJ2-7	CATSLLRGGLNYEQYF	TGTGCCACCAGCCTGCTCCGCGGGGGACTAAACTACGAGCAGTACTTC
TRBV29-1	many	-	TRBJ2-7	CSVSPGSSYEQYF	TGCAGCGTTTCCCCGGGGAGCTCCTACGAGCAGTACTTC
TRBV6-5	-	TRBD2	TRBJ2-5	CASSYTDGGRGMQTQYF	TGTGCCAGCAGTTACACAGACGGGGGGAGAGGGATGCAGACCCAGTACTTC
TRBV10-2	many	-	TRBJ2-7	CATRNGPGTYEQYF	TGCGCCACACGGAACGGACCGGGAACCTACGAGCAGTACTTC
TRBV14	many	-	TRBJ1-1	CASSERAQNTEAFF	TGTGCCAGCAGCGAGAGGGCTCAGAACACTGAAGCTTTCTTT
TRBV29-1	many	TRBD1	TRBJ2-7	CSVEAMGQNYEQYF	TGCAGCGTTGAGGCGATGGGACAGAATTACGAGCAGTACTTC
TRBV19	-	TRBD2	TRBJ2-7	CASSPRGLAGTYEQYF	TGTGCCAGTAGTCCCCGGGGACTAGCGGGGACCTACGAGCAGTACTTC
TRBV28	-	TRBD2	TRBJ2-5	CASSWTSGETQYF	TGTGCCAGCTCGTGGACTAGCGGGGAGACCCAGTACTTC
TRBV6-4	-	-	TRBJ2-7	CASSEPSSYEQYF	TGTGCCAGCAGTGAACCCTCATCCTACGAGCAGTACTTC
TRBV6-5	-	-	TRBJ1-2	CASSFNGLYGYTF	TGTGCCAGCAGTTTTAACGGACTATATGGCTACACCTTC